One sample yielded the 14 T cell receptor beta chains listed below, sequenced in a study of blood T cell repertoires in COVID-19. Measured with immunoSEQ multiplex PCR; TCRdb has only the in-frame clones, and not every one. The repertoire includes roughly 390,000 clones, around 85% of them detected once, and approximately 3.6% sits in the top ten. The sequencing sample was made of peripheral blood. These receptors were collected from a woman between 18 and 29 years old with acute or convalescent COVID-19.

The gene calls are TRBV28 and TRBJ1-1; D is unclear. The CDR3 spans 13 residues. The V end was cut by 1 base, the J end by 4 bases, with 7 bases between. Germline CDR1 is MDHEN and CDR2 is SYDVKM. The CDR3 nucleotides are TGTGCCAGCAGTTTATCACAGTTCACTGAAGCTTTCTTT. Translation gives CASSLSQFTEAFF. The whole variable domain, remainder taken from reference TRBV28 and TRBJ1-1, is DVKVTQSSRYLVKRTGEKVFLECVQDMDHENMFWYRQDPGLGLRLIYFSYDVKMKEKGDIPEGYSVSREKKERFSLILESASTNQTSMYLCASSLSQFTEAFFGQGTRLTVV.

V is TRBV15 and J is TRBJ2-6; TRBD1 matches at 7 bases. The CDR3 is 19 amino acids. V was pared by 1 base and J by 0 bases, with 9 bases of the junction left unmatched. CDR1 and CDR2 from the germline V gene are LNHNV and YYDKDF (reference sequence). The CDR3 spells CATSRGSGQVGSGANVLTF. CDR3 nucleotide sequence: TGTGCCACCAGCAGAGGTTCCGGACAGGTTGGCTCTGGGGCCAACGTCCTGACTTTC. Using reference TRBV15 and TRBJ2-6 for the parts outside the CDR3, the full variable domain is DAMVIQNPRYQVTQFGKPVTLSCSQTLNHNVMYWYQQKSSQAPKLLFHYYDKDFNNEADTPDNFQSRRPNTSFCFLDIRSPGLGDTAMYLCATSRGSGQVGSGANVLTFGAGSRLTVL.

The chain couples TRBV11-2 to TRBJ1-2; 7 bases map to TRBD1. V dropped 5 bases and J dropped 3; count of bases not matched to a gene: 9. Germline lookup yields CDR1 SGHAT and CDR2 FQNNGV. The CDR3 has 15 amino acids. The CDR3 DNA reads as TGTGCCAGCAGCCCCAATCCGACAGGGTACTATGGCTACACCTTC. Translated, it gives CASSPNPTGYYGYTF. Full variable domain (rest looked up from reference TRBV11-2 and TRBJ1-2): EAGVAQSPRYKIIEKRQSVAFWCNPISGHATLYWYQQILGQGPKLLIQFQNNGVVDDSQLPKDRFSAERLKGVDSTLKIQPAKLEDSAVYLCASSPNPTGYYGYTFGSGTRLTVV.

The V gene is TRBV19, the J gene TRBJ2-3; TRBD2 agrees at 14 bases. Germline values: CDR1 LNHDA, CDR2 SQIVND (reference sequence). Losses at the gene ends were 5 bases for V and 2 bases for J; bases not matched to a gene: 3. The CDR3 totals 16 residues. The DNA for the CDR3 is TGTGCCAGTAGTGCGGGACTAGCGGGGGTCACAGATACGCAGTATTTT. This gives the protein CASSAGLAGVTDTQYF.

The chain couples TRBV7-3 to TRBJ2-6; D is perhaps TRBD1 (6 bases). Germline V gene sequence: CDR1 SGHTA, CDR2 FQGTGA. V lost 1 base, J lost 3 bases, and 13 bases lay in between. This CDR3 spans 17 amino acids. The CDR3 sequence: CASSLNQPGVGANVLTF. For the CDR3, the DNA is TGTGCCAGCAGCTTAAATCAGCCAGGGGTTGGGGCCAACGTCCTGACTTTC. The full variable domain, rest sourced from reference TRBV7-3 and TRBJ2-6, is GAGVSQTPSNKVTEKGKYVELRCDPISGHTALYWYRQSLGQGPEFLIYFQGTGAADDSGLPNDRFFAVRPEGSVSTLKIQRTERGDSAVYLCASSLNQPGVGANVLTFGAGSRLTVL.

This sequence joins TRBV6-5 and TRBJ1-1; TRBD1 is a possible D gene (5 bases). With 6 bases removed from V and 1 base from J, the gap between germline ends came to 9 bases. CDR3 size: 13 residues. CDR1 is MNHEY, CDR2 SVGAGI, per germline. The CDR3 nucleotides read TGTGCCAGCAGCTTTACAGGGAACACTGAAGCTTTCTTT. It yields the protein CASSFTGNTEAFF.

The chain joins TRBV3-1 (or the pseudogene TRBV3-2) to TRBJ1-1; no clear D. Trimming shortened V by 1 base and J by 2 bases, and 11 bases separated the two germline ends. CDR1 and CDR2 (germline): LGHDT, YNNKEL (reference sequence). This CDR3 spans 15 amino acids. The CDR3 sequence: CASSQGRGLNTEAFF. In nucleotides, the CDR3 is TGTGCCAGCAGCCAAGGCAGAGGTCTTAACACTGAAGCTTTCTTT.

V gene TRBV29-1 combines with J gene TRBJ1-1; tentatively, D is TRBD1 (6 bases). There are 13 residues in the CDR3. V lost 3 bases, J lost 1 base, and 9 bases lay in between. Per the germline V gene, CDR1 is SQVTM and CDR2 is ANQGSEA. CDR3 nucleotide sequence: TGCAGCGTTGAGGGGGCGGCGAACACTGAAGCTTTCTTT. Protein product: CSVEGAANTEAFF.

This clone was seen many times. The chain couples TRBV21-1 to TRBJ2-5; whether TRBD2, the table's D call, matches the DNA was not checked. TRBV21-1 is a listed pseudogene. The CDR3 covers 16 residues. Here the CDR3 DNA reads TGTGCCAGCATCCGCCCGGGACTAGCGGGGCAAGAGACCCAGTACTTC. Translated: CASIRPGLAGQETQYF.

CDR3 nucleotides: TGTGCCAGCAGCCTAAGAGAGGGGAGGGAGTACGAGCAGTACTTC. Translating it yields CASSLREGREYEQYF. The V gene is TRBV9, the J gene TRBJ2-7, with 7 nucleotides matching TRBD2. Trimming at V came to 4 bases and at J to 4 bases, leaving 11 bases not matched to a gene. Germline V lookup: CDR1 SGDLS, CDR2 YYNGEE. This CDR3 is built from 15 residues.

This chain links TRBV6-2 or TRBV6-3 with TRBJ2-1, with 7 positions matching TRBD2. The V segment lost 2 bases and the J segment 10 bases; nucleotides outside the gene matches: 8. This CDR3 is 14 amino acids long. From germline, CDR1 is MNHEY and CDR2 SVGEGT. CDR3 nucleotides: TGTGCCAGCAGTTACGCGGGAGAGGGATGGGAGCAGTTCTTC. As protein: CASSYAGEGWEQFF.

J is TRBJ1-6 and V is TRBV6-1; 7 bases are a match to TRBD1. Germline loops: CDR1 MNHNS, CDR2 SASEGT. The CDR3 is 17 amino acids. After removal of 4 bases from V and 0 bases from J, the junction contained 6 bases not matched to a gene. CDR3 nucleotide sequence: TGTGCCAGCAGTGGCGCCAGGGGGATCTCCTATAATTCACCCCTCCACTTT. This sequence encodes CASSGARGISYNSPLHF.

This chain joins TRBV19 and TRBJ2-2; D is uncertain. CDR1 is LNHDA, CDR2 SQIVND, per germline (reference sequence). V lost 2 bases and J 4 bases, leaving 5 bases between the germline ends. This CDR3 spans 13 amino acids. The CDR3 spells CASSISPTGELFF. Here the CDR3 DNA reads TGTGCCAGTAGTATAAGCCCCACCGGGGAGCTGTTTTTT.

The CDR3 sequence: CASSPGVLQRDIQYF. Written as DNA, the CDR3 is TGTGCCAGCAGCCCTGGCGTACTCCAGCGGGACATTCAGTACTTC. This chain joins TRBV5-6 and TRBJ2-4, with D perhaps TRBD2 (6 bases). Per the germline V gene, CDR1 is SGHDT and CDR2 is YYEEEE. Deletions cut 4 bases from V and 8 bases from J, with 19 bases between. This CDR3 is built from 15 residues.